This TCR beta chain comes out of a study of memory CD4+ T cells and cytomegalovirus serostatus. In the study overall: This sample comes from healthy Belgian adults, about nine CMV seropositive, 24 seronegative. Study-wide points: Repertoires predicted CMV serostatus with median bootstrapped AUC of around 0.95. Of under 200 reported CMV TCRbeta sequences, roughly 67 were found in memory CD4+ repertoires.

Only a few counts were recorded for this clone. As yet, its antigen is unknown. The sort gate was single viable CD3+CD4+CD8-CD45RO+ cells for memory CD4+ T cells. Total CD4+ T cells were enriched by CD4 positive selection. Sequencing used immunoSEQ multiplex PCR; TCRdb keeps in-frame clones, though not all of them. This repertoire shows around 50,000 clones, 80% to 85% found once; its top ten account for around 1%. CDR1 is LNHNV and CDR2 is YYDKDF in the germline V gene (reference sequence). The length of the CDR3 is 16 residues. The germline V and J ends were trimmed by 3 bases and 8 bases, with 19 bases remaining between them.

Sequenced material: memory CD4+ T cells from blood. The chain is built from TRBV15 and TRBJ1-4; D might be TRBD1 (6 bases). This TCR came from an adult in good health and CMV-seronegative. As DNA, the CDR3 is TGTGCCACCAGCAGCCCTAGGGGGGCATCTCGCGAAAAACTGTTTTTT. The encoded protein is CATSSPRGASREKLFF.